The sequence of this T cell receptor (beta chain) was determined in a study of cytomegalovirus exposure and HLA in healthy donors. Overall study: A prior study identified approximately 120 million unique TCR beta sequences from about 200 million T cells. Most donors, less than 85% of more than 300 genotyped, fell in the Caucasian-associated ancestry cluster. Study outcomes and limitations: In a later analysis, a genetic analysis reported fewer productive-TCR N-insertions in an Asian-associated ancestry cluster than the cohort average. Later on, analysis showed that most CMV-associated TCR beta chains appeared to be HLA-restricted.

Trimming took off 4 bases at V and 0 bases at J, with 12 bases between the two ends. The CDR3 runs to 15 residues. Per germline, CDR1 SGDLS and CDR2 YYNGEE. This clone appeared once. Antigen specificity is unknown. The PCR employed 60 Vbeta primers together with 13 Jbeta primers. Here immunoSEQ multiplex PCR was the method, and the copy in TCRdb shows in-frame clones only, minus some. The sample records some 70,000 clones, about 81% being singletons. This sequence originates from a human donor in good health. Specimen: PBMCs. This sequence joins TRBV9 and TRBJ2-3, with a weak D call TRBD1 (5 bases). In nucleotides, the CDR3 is TGTGCCAGCAGCTTACAGGATTCTAGCACAGATACGCAGTATTTT. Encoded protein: CASSLQDSSTDTQYF.